The next 22 T cell receptor beta chains were all read from a single sample in a study of PD-L1 blockade in urothelial cancer. Time point denoted: pretreatment peripheral blood. Using immunoSEQ multiplex PCR, the repertoire was profiled, and TCRdb retains in-frame clones only, with some absent. The sample consists of around 66,000 clones, 75% to 90% of them appearing once. The sequencing here drew on PBMCs, taken around atezolizumab (anti-PD-L1) treatment. These receptor sequences come from a man in his 70s with urothelial cancer.

V gene TRBV7-2 combines with J gene TRBJ2-1; unclear D gene. The CDR3 sequence is 13 residues long. Germline V CDR1 and CDR2: SGHTA, FQGNSA. Trimming removed 1 base at V and 10 bases at J, with 11 bases between. This CDR3 reads CASSLGLLREQFF. The CDR3 DNA reads TGTGCCAGCAGCTTAGGCCTTCTAAGAGAGCAGTTCTTC.

This clone occurred a few times. V and J are TRBV6-5 and TRBJ2-5; 10 bases fit TRBD1. V lost 2 bases to trimming and J lost 2 bases; unmatched junction nucleotides: 5. The CDR3 has 16 residues. Germline V gene sequence: CDR1 MNHEY, CDR2 SVGAGI. CDR3 sequence (DNA): TGTGCCAGCAGTTACGACAGGGGGCACCTTCAAGAGACCCAGTACTTC. Translation gives CASSYDRGHLQETQYF.

This clone was detected a few times. V usage is TRBV7-2 and J usage is TRBJ1-1; D is unclear. From germline, CDR1 is SGHTA and CDR2 FQGNSA. V was cut by 5 bases and J by 0 bases, with 13 bases left in between. The CDR3 is made up of 15 amino acids. CDR3 region: CASSPYGRMNTEAFF. CDR3 sequence (DNA): TGTGCCAGCAGCCCCTATGGGAGAATGAACACTGAAGCTTTCTTT.

V gene TRBV5-1 combines with J gene TRBJ2-2, with 9 bases aligning to TRBD2. J lost 6 bases, V lost 4 bases, and 7 bases had no gene match. Germline V gene sequence: CDR1 SGHRS, CDR2 YFSETQ. CDR3 length: 15 amino acids. The CDR3 bases are TGCGCCAGCAGCCTGACTAGCGGAGGGGCCGGGGAGCTGTTTTTT. This encodes CASSLTSGGAGELFF.

J is TRBJ2-6 and V is TRBV5-4; possible D gene TRBD1, 5 bases. Trimming took off 0 bases at V and 0 bases at J, with 10 bases between the two ends. Germline loops: CDR1 SGHNT, CDR2 YYREEE (reference sequence). The CDR3 has 17 residues. CDR3 in amino acids: CASSLDLDSSGANVLTF. CDR3 coding DNA: TGTGCCAGCAGCTTGGACCTCGACAGCTCTGGGGCCAACGTCCTGACTTTC.

The table lists this clone with a few counts. This sequence joins TRBV10-2 and TRBJ1-1; D perhaps matches TRBD1 (6 bases). The CDR3 is 20 amino acids. The germline CDR1 and CDR2 sequences are WSHSY and SAAADI. V lost 5 bases to trimming and J lost 1 base, with 29 bases between them. Here the CDR3 reads CASSIPSRQALRVQNTEAFF. The CDR3 coding sequence is TGCGCCAGCAGTATACCATCCCGACAGGCATTAAGGGTACAGAACACTGAAGCTTTCTTT.

This chain joins TRBV4-3 and TRBJ2-3; 8 bases are shared with TRBD2. J lost 7 bases, V lost 0 bases, and 12 bases had no gene match. Germline loops: CDR1 LGHNA, CDR2 YSLEER. The CDR3 has 17 amino acids. In DNA, the CDR3 is TGCGCCAGCAGCCAAGACTATGGTCGGGAGGGGAGGAATACGCAGTATTTT. It encodes CASSQDYGREGRNTQYF.

The chain combines TRBV5-5 with TRBJ2-1, with TRBD2 matching 14 bases. CDR3 length: 16 residues. The V and J ends lost 4 bases and 2 bases, in that order; junction bases with no gene match: 2. Germline loops: CDR1 SGHKS, CDR2 YYEKEE (reference sequence). This CDR3 is CASSRGLAGAYNEQFF. DNA of the CDR3: TGTGCCAGCAGCCGGGGACTAGCGGGAGCCTACAATGAGCAGTTCTTC.

The chain couples TRBV30 to TRBJ2-5; D is possibly TRBD2 (6 bases). The CDR3 has 15 amino acids. CDR1 and CDR2 from the germline V gene are GTSNPN and SVGIG (reference sequence). The V gene lost 2 bases and the J gene lost 5 bases, with 18 bases spanning the gap. The CDR3 nucleotides read TGTGCCTGGAGTCCCATTCTTGGGGGGAGGGAGACCCAGTACTTC. Translating gives CAWSPILGGRETQYF.

This clone was observed a handful of times. V usage is TRBV15 and J usage is TRBJ1-1; possibly TRBD1 for D (5 bases). Germline CDR1 and CDR2: LNHNV and YYDKDF (reference sequence). V lost 0 bases, J lost 4 bases, and 9 bases lay in between. The CDR3 is 14 amino acids. For the CDR3, the DNA is TGTGCCACCAGCAGAGATTGGGGCAGCACTGAAGCTTTCTTT. As protein: CATSRDWGSTEAFF.

The V gene is TRBV4-2, the J gene TRBJ1-2; 8 bases line up with TRBD1. From germline, CDR1 is LGHNA and CDR2 YNFKEQ. The CDR3 is made up of 15 amino acids. After removal of 4 bases from V and 9 bases from J, the junction contained 13 bases not matched to a gene. The CDR3 DNA sequence: TGTGCCAGCAGCCCCTCGACCTCGGACAGGGAAAGCTACACCTTC. Translation gives CASSPSTSDRESYTF.

This sequence joins TRBV5-1 and TRBJ1-2; 7 bases are a match to TRBD1. The germline V gene has CDR1 SGHRS and CDR2 YFSETQ. This CDR3 comprises 15 residues. J gave up 5 bases and V 4 bases, and 11 bases lay outside the gene matches. The CDR3 DNA is TGCGCCAGCAGCACTCGGACAGGAGGGGTGTATGGCTACACCTTC. Protein product: CASSTRTGGVYGYTF.

This sequence joins TRBV7-7 and TRBJ2-5; D is possibly TRBD2 (5 bases). Trimming pared 4 bases from V and 3 bases from J, leaving 15 bases between. This CDR3 spans 15 amino acids. The germline V gene has CDR1 SSHAT and CDR2 FNYEAQ (reference sequence). CDR3 region: CASSSSGSREETQYF. CDR3 coding DNA: TGTGCCAGCAGCTCCTCTGGGTCGCGGGAAGAGACCCAGTACTTC.

The chain has TRBV5-1 and TRBJ2-3; D remains unclear. This CDR3 is 14 amino acids long. Between the trimmed V and J ends, which lost 2 bases and 2 bases, there was a span of 9 bases. Germline V CDR1 and CDR2: SGHRS, YFSETQ. CDR3 sequence reads: CASSFPTSTDTQYF. CDR3 sequence (DNA): TGCGCCAGCAGCTTCCCGACTTCCACAGATACGCAGTATTTT.

The rearrangement links TRBV5-6 to TRBJ1-2; unclear D gene. The CDR3 consists of 14 residues. Trimming left V 4 bases short and J 6 bases short, with 16 bases between. Germline lookup yields CDR1 SGHDT and CDR2 YYEEEE. The CDR3 coding sequence is TGTGCCAGCAGCCATGATCGGGTAACCGATGGCTACACCTTC. Encoded protein: CASSHDRVTDGYTF.

V gene TRBV14 combines with J gene TRBJ1-3; 8 bases match TRBD1. The CDR3 has 15 amino acids. Germline V gene lookup returns CDR1 SGHDN and CDR2 FVKESK. Trimming removed 3 bases from V and 2 bases from J; junction bases left unmatched: 3. The CDR3 is CASSQGTGPGNTIYF. DNA for the CDR3: TGTGCCAGCAGCCAGGGGACAGGACCTGGAAACACCATATATTTT.

The chain is built from TRBV5-1 and TRBJ2-7; D not certain. Germline V gives CDR1 SGHRS, CDR2 YFSETQ. V lost 0 bases and J 4 bases, leaving 8 bases between the germline ends. There are 13 residues in the CDR3. The DNA for the CDR3 is TGCGCCAGCAGCTTGGATCTGTCGTACGAGCAGTACTTC. Translation gives CASSLDLSYEQYF.

This clone was seen once. The chain recombines TRBV27 with TRBJ1-2, with a tentative D call TRBD1 (5 bases). The germline V and J ends were trimmed by 0 bases and 6 bases, with 14 bases remaining between them. The CDR3 is 15 residues long. CDR1 MNHEY and CDR2 SMNVEV come from the germline V gene (reference sequence). The CDR3: CASSLSSTGVHGYTF. Written as DNA, the CDR3 is TGTGCCAGCAGTTTATCGAGCACGGGGGTCCATGGCTACACCTTC.

The chain uses TRBV28 and TRBJ2-7, with D possibly matching TRBD1 (6 bases). Germline assignment: CDR1 MDHEN and CDR2 SYDVKM. Deletions cut 4 bases from V and 1 base from J, with 11 bases between. The CDR3 is 14 amino acids. The CDR3 here is CASSSRTESYEQYF. CDR3 in DNA: TGTGCCAGCAGTTCGCGGACAGAATCCTACGAGCAGTACTTC.

The V and J genes are TRBV4-2 and TRBJ1-6; 12 nucleotides line up with TRBD1. The CDR3 runs 16 residues. Germline CDR1 reads LGHNA; CDR2 reads YNFKEQ. Germline trimming cut 2 bases from V and 10 bases from J; bases unmatched to any gene: 6. CDR3 region: CASSQNRDRGLSPLHF. CDR3 bases: TGTGCCAGCAGCCAAAACCGGGACAGGGGGCTCTCACCCCTCCACTTT.

The chain employs TRBV19 and TRBJ2-7; the match to TRBD2 covers 8 bases. The CDR3 runs to 14 residues. V lost 5 bases to trimming and J lost 3 bases; unmatched junction nucleotides: 6. Germline values: CDR1 LNHDA, CDR2 SQIVND (reference sequence). The CDR3 DNA is TGTGCCAGTAGTGACGGGGGGGCCCTCTACGAGCAGTACTTC. Translation gives CASSDGGALYEQYF.

V and J are TRBV23-1 and TRBJ2-3; 8 bases match TRBD2. TRBV23-1 is given ORF status, its function remaining uncertain. The CDR3 has 15 amino acids. V lost 9 bases to trimming and J lost 4 bases; unmatched junction nucleotides: 12. Here the CDR3 reads CAREREWRGSDTQYF. CDR3 coding DNA: TGCGCCAGGGAGCGGGAGTGGAGGGGGTCAGATACGCAGTATTTT.